This T cell receptor (beta chain) is from a study of response to subunit inactivated influenza vaccine. Trimming took 3 bases from V and 1 from J, leaving 10 bases between them. CDR3 size: 15 residues. TCRdb re-called the RT-PCR reads with MiXCR, one entry per CDR3 protein. The table records hundreds of thousands of distinct CDR3 sequences, 12% to 15% of them present only once. This clonotype was picked up a small number of times. This chain uses TRBV12-3 or TRBV12-4 with TRBJ2-4, with D perhaps TRBD1 (6 bases). The sample consisted of PBMCs from blood, taken 14 days before vaccination. The sequence was collected from a man in his forties or fifties who received an inactivated influenza vaccine. The CDR3: CASSFTGSAKNIQYF. The CDR3 DNA reads TGTGCCAGCAGTTTTACAGGGTCGGCCAAAAACATTCAGTACTTC.